This T cell receptor beta chain was identified during a study of blood T cell repertoires in COVID-19. The CDR3 has 17 residues. Germline V lookup: CDR1 SGHRS, CDR2 YFSETQ. With V trimmed by 2 bases and J by 3 bases, 9 bases remained unmatched. The protocol was immunoSEQ multiplex PCR, while the TCRdb copy is restricted to in-frame clones and leaves out a portion. The table lists 110,000 or so clones, around 87% of them singletons. The sequence was collected from a human donor in a cohort sampled during active COVID-19. The sequenced sample was peripheral blood. The chain employs TRBV5-1 and TRBJ2-2; 8 nucleotides match TRBD1. The CDR3, as DNA: TGCGCCAGCAGCTTATCCGGACAGGGCGGACACACCGGGGAGCTGTTTTTT. Protein sequence: CASSLSGQGGHTGELFF.